The next 16 T cell receptor beta chains were all read from a single sample in a study of T cell changes during pregnancy in multiple sclerosis. TCRdb's table, derived via immunoSEQ multiplex PCR, lists solely in-frame clones and lacks some. The data contain around 80,000 clones, about 93% of them singletons. Sequenced material: peripheral blood, taken in the second trimester of pregnancy. These receptors originate from a female donor in good health, enrolled as a control in a pregnancy study.

The V and J genes are TRBV4-1 and TRBJ2-6; D remains ambiguous. Germline lookup yields CDR1 MGHRA and CDR2 YSYEKL. Trimming removed 1 base at V and 0 bases at J, with 13 bases between. CDR3 length: 18 residues. DNA for the CDR3: TGCGCCAGCAGCCAAGTAGATCTCGCTTTCTCTGGGGCCAACGTCCTGACTTTC. It yields the protein CASSQVDLAFSGANVLTF.

The chain combines TRBV4-1 with TRBJ2-7; 8 nucleotides align to TRBD1. The V gene end was trimmed by 1 base and the J gene end by 4 bases; junction bases not matched to a gene: 6. Germline values: CDR1 MGHRA, CDR2 YSYEKL. This CDR3 is 15 amino acids long. This chain's CDR3 is CASSQVGQGIYEQYF. CDR3 sequence (DNA): TGCGCCAGCAGCCAAGTTGGACAGGGAATTTACGAGCAGTACTTC.

This rearrangement joins TRBV18 to TRBJ2-2; 12 positions agree with TRBD1. The V gene's germline CDR1 is KGHSH and CDR2 LQKENI. V lost 3 bases and J lost 5; bases outside the gene matches: 10. The CDR3 has 18 amino acids. The CDR3 DNA sequence: TGTGCCAGCTCACCTCGCGGGACAGGGGGCGTTCAGACCGGGGAGCTGTTTTTT. Amino acids: CASSPRGTGGVQTGELFF.

This clone appeared a single time. This chain links TRBV5-1 with TRBJ1-3; 7 bases are a match to TRBD1. The CDR3 has 18 residues. In germline, CDR1 is SGHRS, CDR2 YFSETQ. V lost 4 bases to trimming and J lost 0 bases; unmatched junction nucleotides: 13. The chain's CDR3 is CASSLPSDRSHSGNTIYF. CDR3 sequence (DNA): TGCGCCAGCAGCCTTCCCTCGGACAGGTCACACTCTGGAAACACCATATATTTT.

The J gene is TRBJ1-5, the V gene TRBV28, with 8 bases that match TRBD1. Germline V gene sequence: CDR1 MDHEN, CDR2 SYDVKM. V lost 7 bases to trimming and J lost 6 bases; unmatched junction nucleotides: 5. The CDR3 consists of 13 residues. In DNA form, the CDR3 reads TGTGCCAGCAATCGGGACAGGTTTCAGCCCCAGCATTTT. Its translation is CASNRDRFQPQHF.

This chain uses TRBV5-1 with TRBJ2-1; D uncertain. Germline CDR1 SGHRS, CDR2 YFSETQ. Trimming took off 0 bases at V and 3 bases at J, with 7 bases between the two ends. The CDR3 is 14 amino acids. Here the CDR3 reads CASSLDSSYNEQFF. CDR3 nucleotide sequence: TGCGCCAGCAGCTTGGATTCTAGCTACAATGAGCAGTTCTTC.

About this clone itself: A read error may account for a junction end that differs from germline. This chain links TRBV7-7 with TRBJ2-1; 9 nucleotides line up with TRBD2. CDR1 SSHAT and CDR2 FNYEAQ come from the germline V gene (reference sequence). The length of the CDR3 is 15 residues. The CDR3 DNA reads as TGTGCTAGCAGCCAACTAGCGGGCCCGGAGAATGAGCAGTTCTTC. Protein product: CASSQLAGPENEQFF.

The rearrangement joins TRBV2 to TRBJ2-5, with a tentative D call TRBD2 (5 bases). Germline V lookup: CDR1 SNHLY, CDR2 FYNNEI. This CDR3 comprises 13 residues. Trimming shortened V by 6 bases and J by 4 bases, and 12 bases separated the two germline ends. The CDR3 DNA reads as TGTGCCAGCAGCCTTACTAGTGGAGAGACCCAGTACTTC. Translated, it gives CASSLTSGETQYF.

The chain couples TRBV6-4 to TRBJ2-1; D unresolved. CDR3 size: 13 residues. Germline CDR1 MRHNA, CDR2 SNTAGT. V was trimmed by 4 bases and J by 12 bases, leaving 16 bases between them. CDR3 coding DNA: TGTGCCAGCAGTGGTAATGGTGGTTTCGGGCAGTTCTTC. The encoded protein is CASSGNGGFGQFF.

V usage is TRBV18 and J usage is TRBJ1-2; a weak D match, TRBD1 (5 bases). V was trimmed by 4 bases and J by 8 bases, leaving 14 bases between them. CDR1 KGHSH and CDR2 LQKENI come from the germline V gene. This CDR3 has 13 residues. DNA of the CDR3: TGTGCCAGCTCACGGGGACTCCTAGAAGGCTACACCTTC. Its translation is CASSRGLLEGYTF.

The rearrangement uses TRBV7-9 and TRBJ2-5; the D gene is possibly TRBD2 (5 bases). Germline loops: CDR1 SEHNR, CDR2 FQNEAQ (reference sequence). This CDR3 is built from 15 residues. The V end lost 6 bases, the J end lost 4 bases, and 18 bases lay between the germline ends. The CDR3 nucleotides read TGTGCCAGCAGTTCCGGGCCGGGAACGAGAGAGACCCAGTACTTC. This gives the protein CASSSGPGTRETQYF.

The V gene is TRBV7-9, the J gene TRBJ1-4, with 10 positions matching TRBD1. J gave up 4 bases and V 3 bases, and 8 bases lay outside the gene matches. CDR1 is SEHNR and CDR2 is FQNEAQ in the germline V gene (reference sequence). The CDR3 is 17 residues long. The CDR3 is CASSFDRGRAGNEKLFF. As DNA, the CDR3 is TGTGCCAGCAGCTTCGACAGGGGGCGCGCCGGTAATGAAAAACTGTTTTTT.

This clone was counted between two and nine times. The chain carries TRBV4-1 and TRBJ2-4; TRBD1 matches at 9 bases. This CDR3 spans 14 amino acids. CDR1 is MGHRA, CDR2 YSYEKL, per germline. V was pared by 5 bases and J by 8 bases, with 7 bases of the junction left unmatched. CDR3 sequence: CASSEDRGQDIQYF. DNA of the CDR3: TGCGCCAGCAGCGAGGACAGGGGACAAGACATTCAGTACTTC.

V gene TRBV6-4 combines with J gene TRBJ2-5; D is ambiguous. There are 14 residues in the CDR3. The V end lost 0 bases, the J end lost 2 bases, and 7 bases lay between the germline ends. From germline, CDR1 is MRHNA and CDR2 SNTAGT. CDR3: CASSDSQLQETQYF. The CDR3 DNA reads TGTGCCAGCAGTGACTCACAGCTACAAGAGACCCAGTACTTC.

The chain carries TRBV2 and TRBJ2-7, with D unclear. Germline V lookup: CDR1 SNHLY, CDR2 FYNNEI. V lost 6 bases and J 5 bases, leaving 23 bases between the germline ends. The CDR3 covers 16 residues. CDR3 nucleotide sequence: TGTGCCAGCAGAGACCAGACACGAAGGATTGTCCACGAGCAGTACTTC. Its protein is CASRDQTRRIVHEQYF. Complete variable domain (other parts from reference TRBV2 and TRBJ2-7): EPEVTQTPSHQVTQMGQEVILRCVPISNHLYFYWYRQILGQKVEFLVSFYNNEISEKSEIFDDQFSVERPDGSNFTLKIRSTKLEDSAMYFCASRDQTRRIVHEQYFGPGTRLTVT.

V is TRBV5-1 and J is TRBJ1-2; unclear D gene. Per the germline V gene, CDR1 is SGHRS and CDR2 is YFSETQ. V lost 4 bases and J 10 bases, leaving 20 bases between the germline ends. The length of the CDR3 is 14 residues. CDR3 region: CASSPPEPAGDYTF. CDR3 coding DNA: TGCGCCAGCAGCCCCCCTGAGCCCGCTGGTGACTACACCTTC.